Listed below are T cell receptor beta chains from one sample, sequenced in a study of CD8+ T cells in alopecia areata. Here immunoSEQ multiplex PCR was the method, and the copy in TCRdb shows in-frame clones only, minus some. The sample includes about 160,000 clones, less than 70% seen only once; the top ten take approximately 0.91%. This specimen consisted of CD4+ T cells sorted from blood, obtained at week 4, from a patient treated with tofacitinib. The source is a human donor with alopecia areata. CDR3s include the opening cysteine and the closing phenylalanine or tryptophan. A D gene is named only where the DNA matches it firmly. Part of the rows lack a size; the others show once, few, many or a class for expanded clones.

size	V	D	J	length	CDR3	DNA
-	TRBV5-6	TRBD2	TRBJ2-2	15	CASSAGTRRTGELFF	TGTGCCAGCAGTGCCGGGACTAGACGCACCGGGGAGCTGTTTTTT
-	TRBV25-1	-	TRBJ1-1	11	CASSGSVVAFF	TGTGCCAGCAGTGGGTCGGTAGTAGCTTTCTTT
-	TRBV29-1	-	TRBJ2-3	12	CSVTDYTDTQYF	TGCAGCGTTACAGACTACACAGATACGCAGTATTTT
-	TRBV29-1	-	TRBJ2-7	11	CSVKDTYEQYF	TGCAGCGTCAAGGATACCTACGAGCAGTACTTC
-	TRBV18	-	TRBJ1-5	14	CASSTRYSNQPQHF	TGTGCCAGCTCGACCCGTTATAGCAATCAGCCCCAGCATTTT
-	TRBV29-1	-	TRBJ2-5	14	CSVVLQKFQETQYF	TGCAGCGTTGTTTTACAGAAGTTCCAAGAGACCCAGTACTTC
-	TRBV28	TRBD1	TRBJ1-5	13	CASSDRVGQPQHF	TGTGCCAGCAGTGACAGGGTGGGCCAGCCCCAGCATTTT
-	TRBV29-1	-	TRBJ1-5	12	CSVGAPNQPQHF	TGCAGCGTTGGGGCCCCCAATCAGCCCCAGCATTTT
once	TRBV29-1	-	TRBJ2-7	14	CSVVRQGRTYEQYF	TGCAGCGTTGTTAGGCAGGGGCGGACCTACGAGCAGTACTTC
-	TRBV7-3	-	TRBJ2-1	13	CASSLFSYNEQFF	TGTGCCAGCAGCTTATTCTCCTACAATGAGCAGTTCTTC
few	TRBV6-6	TRBD1	TRBJ2-5	15	CASIRGRGYQETQYF	TGTGCCAGCATCCGTGGCAGGGGGTACCAAGAGACCCAGTACTTC
few	TRBV14	-	TRBJ1-1	14	CASSQDLTNTEAFF	TGTGCCAGCAGCCAAGACCTGACGAACACTGAAGCTTTCTTT
few	TRBV5-1	-	TRBJ2-5	14	CASSLGASRETQYF	TGCGCCAGCAGCTTGGGAGCGTCCCGCGAGACCCAGTACTTC
-	TRBV7-9	TRBD1	TRBJ1-5	17	CASSLGTGGYSNQPQHF	TGTGCCAGCAGCTTAGGGACAGGGGGATATAGCAATCAGCCCCAGCATTTT
-	TRBV5-1	TRBD1	TRBJ1-5	15	CASSSGTGTYQPQHF	TGCGCCAGCAGCTCGGGGACAGGAACTTATCAGCCCCAGCATTTT
-	TRBV30	-	TRBJ1-5	12	CAWSGVIGPQHF	TGTGCCTGGAGTGGGGTAATCGGGCCCCAGCATTTT
-	TRBV29-1	-	TRBJ2-7	13	CSVDGDSSYEQYF	TGCAGCGTTGATGGGGATAGCTCCTACGAGCAGTACTTC
-	TRBV29-1	-	TRBJ1-1	12	CSVVRRDTEAFF	TGCAGCGTTGTCCGCAGGGACACTGAAGCTTTCTTT
-	TRBV7-9	-	TRBJ1-1	13	CASSVQGGTEAFF	TGTGCCAGCAGCGTACAGGGAGGCACTGAAGCTTTCTTT
few	TRBV5-1	-	TRBJ1-4	14	CASSLAGTNEKLFF	TGCGCCAGCAGCTTGGCCGGGACTAATGAAAAACTGTTTTTT
-	TRBV29-1	-	TRBJ1-4	11	CSVPGGEKLFF	TGCAGCGTCCCTGGAGGTGAAAAACTGTTTTTT
-	TRBV30	-	TRBJ1-5	13	CAWTREGNQPQHF	TGTGCCTGGACCCGGGAGGGTAATCAGCCCCAGCATTTT
-	TRBV5-1	-	TRBJ2-7	14	CASSLSGSSYEQYF	TGCGCCAGCAGCTTGTCTGGTAGCTCCTACGAGCAGTACTTC
-	TRBV5-1	-	TRBJ2-5	15	CASSLTRGEMETQYF	TGCGCCAGCAGCTTGACCCGAGGGGAAATGGAGACCCAGTACTTC
-	TRBV10-3	-	TRBJ2-3	14	CAITKGGAGDTQYF	TGTGCCATCACCAAGGGGGGCGCTGGAGATACGCAGTATTTT
-	TRBV2	-	TRBJ1-5	15	CASSDLGYSNQPQHF	TGTGCCAGCAGTGATCTGGGGTATAGCAATCAGCCCCAGCATTTT
-	TRBV29-1	-	TRBJ1-1	14	CSVAAVGGITEAFF	TGCAGCGTTGCCGCTGTGGGGGGCATCACTGAAGCTTTCTTT
-	TRBV25-1	TRBD1	TRBJ1-2	14	CASSESGQGRGYTF	TGTGCCAGCAGTGAATCAGGACAGGGGCGCGGCTACACCTTC
-	TRBV29-1	-	TRBJ2-2	16	CSVVGSGTMNTGELFF	TGCAGCGTTGTCGGTTCGGGGACGATGAACACCGGGGAGCTGTTTTTT
few	TRBV7-9	-	TRBJ2-2	13	CASRSRNTGELFF	TGTGCCAGCCGCTCCCGGAACACCGGGGAGCTGTTTTTT
-	TRBV5-4	TRBD2	TRBJ2-3	16	CASSLGAGTSTDTQYF	TGTGCCAGCAGCTTGGGAGCGGGGACTAGCACAGATACGCAGTATTTT
once	TRBV9	-	TRBJ1-6	15	CASSANPGSETPLHF	TGTGCCAGCAGCGCTAATCCAGGGTCCGAGACACCCCTCCACTTT
-	TRBV29-1	TRBD2	TRBJ2-5	14	CSGAQRGVQETQYF	TGCAGCGGGGCTCAGCGGGGGGTCCAAGAGACCCAGTACTTC
-	TRBV30	-	TRBJ1-5	14	CAWQGKWDNQPQHF	TGTGCCTGGCAGGGGAAGTGGGACAATCAGCCCCAGCATTTT
-	TRBV6-1	-	TRBJ2-3	15	CASSATGTGTDTQYF	TGTGCCAGCAGTGCCACGGGTACGGGCACAGATACGCAGTATTTT
-	TRBV6-1	TRBD2	TRBJ2-5	16	CASSDWGTSGRETQYF	TGTGCCAGCAGTGATTGGGGGACTAGCGGACGAGAGACCCAGTACTTC
-	TRBV7-9	-	TRBJ1-2	12	CASSSSDYGYTF	TGTGCCAGCAGTTCCAGCGACTATGGCTACACCTTC
-	TRBV7-9	-	TRBJ2-1	13	CASSPPSWGEQFF	TGTGCCAGCAGCCCCCCTTCTTGGGGGGAGCAGTTCTTC
-	TRBV6-5	-	TRBJ2-3	15	CASTERGGRWDTQYF	TGTGCCAGCACCGAGAGGGGGGGGCGTTGGGATACGCAGTATTTT
-	TRBV27	TRBD1	TRBJ2-7	14	CASSLGTASYEQYF	TGTGCCAGCAGTTTAGGGACAGCCTCCTACGAGCAGTACTTC
few	TRBV11-3	-	TRBJ2-7	13	CASSLDYSYEQYF	TGTGCCAGCAGCTTAGATTACAGCTACGAGCAGTACTTC
-	TRBV27	-	TRBJ1-2	12	CASSFRGLGYTF	TGTGCCAGCAGTTTTCGGGGGCTTGGCTACACCTTC